The present T cell receptor (beta chain) was sequenced within a study of low-dose radiotherapy and immunotherapy resistance in tumors (dated by TCRdb to the early 2020s). Describing the broader study: In Cohort 1, 0.5 Gy per fraction was delivered every 2 weeks, and a total PTV dose of 6.5 Gy was prescribed. For Cohort 2, the dose was 1 Gy per fraction given every two weeks, adding up to 13 Gy in total across 26 weeks. Nivolumab was administered intravenously as a 240 mg flat dose every two weeks, and ipilimumab was administered intravenously at 1 mg/kg every six weeks. Intravenous cyclophosphamide at 200 mg/m2 was administered every two weeks, one day ahead of each radiation and immunotherapy administration. Starting on cycle 1 day 1, patients took 300 mg of aspirin by mouth once daily for four cycles. Superscript III and a set of TRAV- and TRBV-specific primers were used to synthesize first-strand cDNA, so that both TCRalpha and TCRbeta chains were covered. Trial participants were not randomized into treatment groups. Eight patients were included in the translational analysis, namely three from the first dose cohort plus the first five from the second dose cohort. TCRalpha and TCRbeta libraries were deep-sequenced on an Illumina MiniSeq instrument.

The sample's time point label, in plain terms: before trial treatment. Donors were enrolled in RACIN, a single-arm phase I dose-escalation trial in which nivolumab, ipilimumab, aspirin, low-dose cyclophosphamide and low-dose radiotherapy were combined. To be eligible, a patient needed to have an advanced solid tumor that was TIL-negative. Here V drops 2 bases and J drops 3 bases, and the junction holds 4 bases not matched to any gene. Looking up the germline V gene (reference sequence) yields CDR1 MNHNY and CDR2 SVGAGI. The CDR3 runs 16 residues from the cysteine to the phenylalanine. Solely the CDR3 DNA is kept, with 48 bases framed from the first base. This clonotype was counted at least ten times. It lacks a known antigen. No qualities accompany the bases; no much larger clone lies one base away. The sequencer was an Illumina MiniSeq. A roughly 19-cycle PCR with Phusion amplified the TCRs, pairing a constant-region primer with the adapter that was attached to the V primers. The isolated mRNA was amplified using the MessageAmp II aRNA Amplification Kit, with in vitro transcription performed for around 16 hours at 37 degrees C. mRNA for TCR sequencing was isolated with the Dynabeads mRNA DIRECT Purification Kit. Indexed Illumina adapters were added in a second Phusion PCR of around 27 cycles, and the PCR products were purified with AMPure XP beads. The paper's processing steps were these. Custom Perl scripts were used to pool TCR sequences that encoded the same protein, to remove out-of-frame sequences, and to calculate the abundance of each clonotype. TCR sequences supported by only a single read were excluded from analysis. Repertoire metrics included Shannon entropy, Gini index, clonality, richness, and frequency of TCRs shared between repertoires. Using fastp trimming at Q25 and MiXCR clonotype assembly, TCRdb reanalyzed the public sequencing data and kept in-frame beta chains. A single entry per CDR3 protein holds the most common genes and DNA from its merged rows. What appears here as the V and J calls and clone size reflects TCRdb's work, not the paper's. The sample table contains approximately 47,000 distinct CDR3 sequences; only one count was recorded for 12% of them. Approximately 6.2% of the sample belongs to the ten largest clones.

The material sequenced was PBMCs, taken before treatment. This sequence originates from a female donor with ovarian cancer. The chain is encoded by TRBV6-6 joined to TRBJ2-2; TRBD1 fits 9 bases in the junction. The nucleotides read TGTGCCAGCAGTTACCTGGGACAGGGATACACCGGGGAGCTGTTTTTT. The translation is CASSYLGQGYTGELFF.